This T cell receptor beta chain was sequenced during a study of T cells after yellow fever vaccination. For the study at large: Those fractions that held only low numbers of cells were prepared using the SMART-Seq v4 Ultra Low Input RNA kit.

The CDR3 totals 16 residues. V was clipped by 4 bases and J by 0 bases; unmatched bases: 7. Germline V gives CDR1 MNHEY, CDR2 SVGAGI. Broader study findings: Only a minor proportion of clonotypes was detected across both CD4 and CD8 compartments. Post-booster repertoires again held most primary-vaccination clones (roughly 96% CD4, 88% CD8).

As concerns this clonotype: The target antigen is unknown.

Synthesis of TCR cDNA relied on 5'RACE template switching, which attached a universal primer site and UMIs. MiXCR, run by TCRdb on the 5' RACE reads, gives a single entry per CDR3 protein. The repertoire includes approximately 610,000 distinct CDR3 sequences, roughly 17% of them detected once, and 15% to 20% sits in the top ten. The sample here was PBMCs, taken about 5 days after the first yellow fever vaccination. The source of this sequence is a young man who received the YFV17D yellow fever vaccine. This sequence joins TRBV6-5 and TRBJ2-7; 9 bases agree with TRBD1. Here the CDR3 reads CASSSRGDRVSYEQYF. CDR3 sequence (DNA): TGTGCCAGCAGTTCTCGTGGGGACAGGGTCTCCTACGAGCAGTACTTC.